This TCR beta chain derives from a study of shared clonotypes between healthy human individuals. At the level of the study: Researchers drew samples from two women and a few men aged 18 to 49.

The V end lost 7 bases, the J end lost 1 base, and 10 bases lay between the germline ends. Germline CDR1 reads SQVTM; CDR2 reads ANQGSEA. This CDR3 has 12 residues. CD45RA-negative memory and CD45RA+ naive subsets were split from the CD4+ cells. Here immunoSEQ multiplex PCR was the method, and the copy in TCRdb shows in-frame clones only, minus some. The data contain 2 million to 3 million clones, more than 90% of them seen just once; the ten biggest clones take up roughly 0.13%. This clonotype was sampled from a man aged 18 to 30 in good health. The sequenced sample was naive CD4+ T cells sorted from blood. Subset described: CD45RA+ positively selected. The gene calls are TRBV29-1 and TRBJ1-1; D unresolved. Here the CDR3 reads CSAARGNTEAFF. For the CDR3, the DNA is TGCAGCGCAGCCCGGGGGAACACTGAAGCTTTCTTT.